A single sample is the source of the 20 T cell receptor beta chains below, sequenced in a study of identical twins. TCRdb used MiXCR to reprocess the 5' RACE reads, holding one entry per CDR3 protein. The top ten clones hold more than 10% of a sample with a few hundred thousand distinct CDR3 sequences, roughly 18% of them seen once. Specimen: naive T cells sorted from blood. Receptors were obtained from a man aged 45-65 years in good health.

This sequence joins TRBV20-1 and TRBJ2-5, with D possibly being TRBD1 (6 bases). Germline-derived CDR1 and CDR2 are DFQATT and SNEGSKA (reference sequence). The ends were cut back, 2 bases at V and 5 bases at J, with 9 bases in the middle. CDR3 size: 12 residues. The CDR3: CSARRQGETQYF. DNA of the CDR3: TGCAGTGCTAGACGGCAGGGGGAGACCCAGTACTTC.

The chain employs TRBV28 and TRBJ2-5; TRBD2 matches 10 bases. The germline CDR1 and CDR2 sequences are MDHEN and SYDVKM. The trim removed 8 bases at V and 4 bases at J, leaving 4 bases unmatched. The CDR3 is made up of 13 amino acids. The CDR3: CASHSGGRETQYF. As DNA, the CDR3 is TGTGCCAGCCATAGCGGGGGGAGAGAGACCCAGTACTTC.

The chain links TRBV6-1 to TRBJ2-1; 10 positions agree with TRBD2. There are 16 residues in the CDR3. V shed 6 bases and J 2 bases; nucleotides not matched to a gene: 7. Germline lookup yields CDR1 MNHNS and CDR2 SASEGT. The CDR3, as DNA: TGTGCCAGCAGGCTAATGAGCGGGAGGGCCTACAATGAGCAGTTCTTC. As protein: CASRLMSGRAYNEQFF.

J is TRBJ1-1 and V is TRBV5-4, with TRBD1 identical over 12 bases. CDR3 length: 16 amino acids. CDR1 SGHNT and CDR2 YYREEE come from the germline V gene (reference sequence). The V segment lost 4 bases and the J segment 4 bases; nucleotides outside the gene matches: 8. The CDR3 loop reads CASSLGTGGVGTEAFF. The CDR3, as DNA: TGTGCCAGCAGCCTAGGGACAGGGGGCGTCGGCACTGAAGCTTTCTTT.

The rearrangement links TRBV3-1 to TRBJ1-1; D not resolved. V was pared by 4 bases and J by 5 bases, with 14 bases between. There are 14 residues in the CDR3. The germline gives CDR1 LGHDT, CDR2 YNNKEL (reference sequence). DNA of the CDR3: TGTGCCAGCAGCCCGCTAACATGGGAGACTGAAGCTTTCTTT. Protein sequence: CASSPLTWETEAFF.

This clonotype turned up a few times. The gene calls are TRBV12-3 or TRBV12-4 and TRBJ2-7; D is tentatively TRBD1 or TRBD2 (5 bases each). This CDR3 comprises 17 residues. Trimming removed 6 bases from V and 0 bases from J, with 21 bases in between. As DNA, the CDR3 is TGTGCCAGCAGCGAGAGATCCGGGACGGCGAACTCCTACGAGCAGTACTTC. This sequence encodes CASSERSGTANSYEQYF.

This clonotype was seen at least ten times. This chain joins TRBV10-3 and TRBJ2-7, with 9 bases that match TRBD1. Looked up from germline, CDR1 is ENHRY and CDR2 is SYGVKD. Trimming took 4 bases from V and 4 from J; bases not matched to a gene: 5. The CDR3 spans 14 residues. The CDR3 reads CAISAGQGNYEQYF. The CDR3 region has the DNA TGTGCCATCAGTGCGGGACAGGGCAATTACGAGCAGTACTTC.

The chain combines TRBV29-1 with TRBJ1-4, with a tentative D call TRBD1 (5 bases). Germline V CDR1 and CDR2: SQVTM, ANQGSEA. V dropped 6 bases and J dropped 8 bases, with 16 bases sitting between them. The CDR3 runs 13 residues. DNA for the CDR3: TGCAGCGTCGGGGCCTCGGCGGGGGAAAAACTGTTTTTT. It is translated as CSVGASAGEKLFF.

The V gene is TRBV7-2, the J gene TRBJ2-2; weak D call: TRBD2 (5 bases). This CDR3 contains 15 residues. V was pared by 6 bases and J by 5 bases, with 16 bases between. Germline CDR1 reads SGHTA; CDR2 reads FQGNSA. The CDR3 reads CASSSFRGGTGELFF. Here the CDR3 DNA reads TGTGCCAGCAGTTCTTTCCGTGGAGGAACCGGGGAGCTGTTTTTT.

This clonotype appeared many times. The chain combines TRBV24-1 with TRBJ2-3; D not certain. Trimming took off 4 bases at V and 0 bases at J, with 1 base between the two ends. Germline CDR1 KGHDR, CDR2 SFDVKD. CDR3 size: 12 residues. The CDR3 spells CATSDSTDTQYF. CDR3 nucleotide sequence: TGTGCCACCAGTGACAGCACAGATACGCAGTATTTT.

This clonotype was seen many times. V usage is TRBV6-1 and J usage is TRBJ1-2; no firm D call. The V and J ends lost 4 bases and 4 bases respectively, with 4 bases between them. CDR1 is MNHNS, CDR2 SASEGT, per germline. The CDR3 contains 11 residues. The CDR3: CASSGPYGYTF. For the CDR3, the DNA is TGTGCCAGCAGTGGTCCCTATGGCTACACCTTC.

This clonotype appeared a few times. V and J are TRBV5-6 and TRBJ1-3; D is unclear. This CDR3 is 15 amino acids long. CDR1 SGHDT and CDR2 YYEEEE come from the germline V gene. Trimming shortened V by 3 bases and J by 4 bases, and 14 bases separated the two germline ends. The CDR3 is CASSSSGGLGNTIYF. CDR3 in DNA: TGTGCCAGCAGCTCCTCCGGCGGGTTAGGAAACACCATATATTTT.

The V call is TRBV30, the J call TRBJ2-2; D ambiguous. The V gene's germline CDR1 is GTSNPN and CDR2 SVGIG (reference sequence). V was pared by 4 bases and J by 6 bases, with 18 bases between. The CDR3 has 15 amino acids. CDR3 loop: CAWTQVDLRAGELFF. The CDR3 DNA sequence: TGTGCCTGGACCCAGGTCGATCTAAGGGCCGGGGAGCTGTTTTTT.

This clonotype was seen more than once but under ten times. V and J are TRBV4-1 and TRBJ2-1, with a tentative D call TRBD1 (5 bases). The CDR3 is 15 residues long. CDR1 and CDR2 from the germline V gene are MGHRA and YSYEKL. Trimming cost V 0 bases and J 7 bases, with 13 bases left between them. CDR3 protein: CASSQEDTERNEQFF. In DNA, the CDR3 is TGCGCCAGCAGCCAAGAGGACACCGAGAGGAATGAGCAGTTCTTC.

A remark on this clonotype: A much larger clone sits a single nucleotide away, making a read error possible. The chain couples TRBV6-2 or TRBV6-3 to TRBJ2-7, with TRBD2 as a possible D gene (5 bases). The germline gives CDR1 MNHEY, CDR2 SVGEGT. The CDR3 is made up of 11 amino acids. V was cut by 6 bases and J by 6 bases, with 9 bases left in between. Here the CDR3 DNA reads TGTGCCAGCAGCCACACTAGCGAGCAGTACTTC. This translates into CASSHTSEQYF.

Regarding this clonotype: Since a much larger clone is just one base distant, this may be a read error. This chain uses TRBV28 with TRBJ2-5, with 8 bases lining up with TRBD1. Germline CDR1 is MDHEN and CDR2 is SYDVKM. Unmatched junction bases numbered 9, after V lost 4 bases and J lost 5 bases. The CDR3 length is 15 residues. The CDR3, as DNA: TGTGCCAGCAGTTCCCCCGAACAGGGGGGCGAGACCCAGTACTTC. Translating gives CASSSPEQGGETQYF. Variable domain in full (rest from reference TRBV28 and TRBJ2-5): DVKVTQSSRYLVKRTGEKVFLECVQDMDHENMFWYRQDPGLGLRLIYFSYDVKMKEKGDIPEGYSVSREKKERFSLILESASTNQTSMYLCASSSPEQGGETQYFGPGTRLLVL.

This clonotype was detected many times. The V and J genes are TRBV28 and TRBJ1-5; D is perhaps TRBD1 (5 bases). V dropped 8 bases and J dropped 0 bases, with 8 bases sitting between them. This CDR3 is built from 13 residues. Germline assignment: CDR1 MDHEN and CDR2 SYDVKM. CDR3 residues: CASEGDSNQPQHF. CDR3 coding DNA: TGTGCCAGCGAAGGGGATAGCAATCAGCCCCAGCATTTT.

This clonotype was detected a few times. This may arise from a read error, as a much more abundant clone is one base away. The chain couples TRBV7-3 to TRBJ1-1, with D unresolved. Trimming took off 5 bases at V and 1 base at J, with 8 bases between the two ends. Germline assignment: CDR1 SGHTA and CDR2 FQGTGA. The CDR3 sequence is 13 residues long. The CDR3 spells CASSRYRNTEAFF. Here the CDR3 DNA reads TGTGCCAGCAGCCGCTACAGGAACACTGAAGCTTTCTTT.

This clonotype was found a few times. The junction differs from germline at one of its ends, possibly a read error. J is TRBJ2-7 and V is TRBV10-3; no clear D. Germline loops: CDR1 ENHRY, CDR2 SYGVKD. The CDR3 runs 12 residues. The CDR3 region is CAISEVGSEQYF. The CDR3, as DNA: TGTGCTATCAGTGAGGTCGGGTCCGAGCAGTACTTC.

This clonotype turned up a few times. This chain connects TRBV20-1 to TRBJ1-4; TRBD1 is a possible D gene (5 bases). The V end was cut by 5 bases, the J end by 6 bases, with 13 bases between. Germline lookup yields CDR1 DFQATT and CDR2 SNEGSKA (reference sequence). The CDR3 covers 13 residues. The CDR3 here is CSASSGLYEKLFF. Written as DNA, the CDR3 is TGCAGTGCTTCTTCGGGACTTTATGAAAAACTGTTTTTT.